This T cell receptor (beta chain) was sequenced for a study of blood T cell repertoires in COVID-19. V was pared by 0 bases and J by 9 bases, with 6 bases of the junction left unmatched. The CDR3 runs 15 residues. Germline CDR1 SGHRS, CDR2 YFSETQ. TCRdb keeps only in-frame clones here, not all; method: immunoSEQ multiplex PCR. Of about 89,000 clones in the sample, 70% to 80% were seen once. Sequencing input: peripheral blood. The chain uses TRBV5-1 and TRBJ2-1, with 10 bases identical to TRBD1. The receptor was isolated from a human donor in a cohort sampled during active COVID-19. CDR3 residues: CASSLARQGALEQFF. The CDR3 DNA follows: TGCGCCAGCAGCTTGGCGAGACAGGGGGCCCTTGAGCAGTTCTTC.